The source of this T cell receptor (beta chain) is a study of blood T cell repertoires in COVID-19 (dated by TCRdb to 2018 to 2021). For the wider study: The collaborator samples originated in the United States, Italy and Spain and spanned the acute and convalescent phases of COVID-19. The samples were drawn from two sources: the first 160 participants of the ongoing ImmuneRACE study, and 1,000 to 1,500 subjects contributed by 6 global collaborators. A freely available public database, intended as a resource for researchers studying the immune response to SARS-CoV-2, is where the repertoires were released. Sample metadata almost always included a de-identified subject ID, COVID-19 status, age in years and sex. Where HLA class I and class II types were available, the types were taken from metadata supplied by the sample provider, not from assay-based typing. The prospective study material was composed of cDNA or gDNA derived from T cells, B-cell-depleted T cells, or PBMCs. The dataset comprised deeply sampled blood TCRbeta repertoires from subjects exposed to, actively infected with, or recovered from COVID-19.

TCRbeta CDR3 regions were amplified from genomic DNA by means of the immunoSEQ Assay, a bias-controlled multiplex PCR. As for the authors' bioinformatics: Within the assay, amplification of reference gene primers was used to estimate how many nucleated cells each sample contained. To quantify the absolute abundance of each unique TCRbeta CDR3 rearrangement, sequence reads were collapsed and filtered. For each sample, productive Simpson clonality was calculated as the square root of Simpson's diversity index over productive rearrangements. TCRdb holds this immuneACCESS table with in-frame rearrangements only. Some clones are missing; in checked studies, unresolved V genes explain under half, and the rest has no known cause. The DNA was the basis for D and trimming; V, J and clone size are from that table. A total of around 150,000 clones appear in this sample, less than 85% of them only once. The biggest ten clones account for more than 6% of the sample.

One collaborating source in Seattle enrolled patients while the patients were actively infected and followed the patients over time throughout the course of disease. Whole blood was collected in K2EDTA tubes by collaborating institutions according to the institutions' own protocols. Collaborator samples were shipped for TCRbeta analysis as frozen whole blood, isolated PBMCs, or DNA extracted from either sample type. This clone was seen a handful of times. The specificity of this receptor is unknown. One base away there is no much larger clone; base qualities are not given. From the cysteine through the phenylalanine, the CDR3 covers 16 amino acids. Only the CDR3 part of the read is kept: 48 bases, read in frame from the first base. For CDR1 and CDR2, the germline V gene (reference sequence) lists MNHEY and SMNVEV. V loses 1 base, J loses 3 bases, and the germline ends lie 13 bases apart. Study-wide findings and limitations: The quantity of clinical and demographic metadata differed by source and by participant and was supplied without curation.

Material for sequencing was peripheral blood. Recombination connected TRBV27 to TRBJ1-5, and perhaps TRBD1 as D gene, on 5 matching bases. This sequence was found in a woman aged 40 to 50 with COVID-19, enrolled during active disease. The CDR3 protein: CASSLFGAVPNQPQHF. The nucleotides read TGTGCCAGCAGTTTATTTGGGGCGGTCCCCAATCAGCCCCAGCATTTT.